This T cell receptor beta chain appears in the sequencing data of a study of T-cell memory formation after mild COVID-19. On this clonotype: Its antigen remains unidentified.

General observations from the study: Pre-infection memory showed some responding clones, and this suggested that cross-reactive memory joined. CD4+ contracting clones lay mainly in CM and EM, CD8+ ones in EMRA.

Trimming removed 4 bases at V and 0 bases at J, with 13 bases between. CDR1 and CDR2 from the germline V gene are SQVTM and ANQGSEA. This CDR3 is built from 15 residues. TCRdb re-called the 5' RACE reads with MiXCR, one entry per CDR3 protein. Here the sample spans fewer than 350,000 distinct CDR3 sequences, more than 15% being singletons. The chain employs TRBV29-1 and TRBJ1-5; D ambiguous. This clonotype originated in a man in his late teens or twenties who had mild COVID-19 (a few samples of this study predate the infection). Cell type and time point are not known. The material sequenced was PBMCs or a T cell subset sorted from them (not recorded which). Written as DNA, the CDR3 is TGCAGCGTTGTCCCGAAGAACTATAGCAATCAGCCCCAGCATTTT. Protein: CSVVPKNYSNQPQHF.